The TCR beta chain under discussion was sequenced for a study of post-analysis software for immune sequencing data. Overall study context: The cohort encompassed relapsing-remitting, secondary progressive and progressive-relapsing multiple sclerosis disease courses. Findings and limits, study-wide: In multiple sclerosis, normalized Chao1 diversity was significantly below that of controls. Under F measure analysis, samples from one preparation batch co-clustered strongly. Controls showed lower frequencies than patients for roughly 5 TRBV segments, and TRBV5-6, TRBV5-1 and TRBV20-1 were among these.

Unique molecular identifiers had been added to the TCR beta cDNA libraries. TCRdb reprocessed the PCR reads with MiXCR, giving one entry per CDR3 protein. The repertoire includes fewer than 600,000 distinct CDR3 sequences, roughly 45% of them detected once, and about 12% sits in the top ten. In its sample, this clonotype was seen a few times. Antigen unknown. Germline V gene sequence: CDR1 ENHRY, CDR2 SYGVKD. V trimming: 0 bases; J trimming: 1 base; junction bases outside the gene matches: 8. This CDR3 is built from 17 residues. The sample was blood. This TCR derives from a girl aged 5 to 17 with multiple sclerosis. This sequence joins TRBV10-3 and TRBJ2-5, with TRBD2 matching over 7 bases. The CDR3 here is CAISESRASGGQETQYF. The DNA for the CDR3 is TGTGCCATCAGTGAGTCGAGGGCTAGCGGAGGCCAAGAGACCCAGTACTTC.